This is a list of T cell receptor beta chains from one sample in a study of shared clonotypes between healthy human individuals. Assay: immunoSEQ multiplex PCR; the TCRdb copy retains only in-frame clones and omits some. Of 1.5 million to 2.5 million clones in the sample, approximately 95% were seen once. Sequenced material: naive CD8+ T cells sorted from blood. The source of these receptors is a man in his late teens or twenties in good health. CDR3s include the opening cysteine and the closing phenylalanine or tryptophan. The D gene is left open where the match is weak.

j_call v_call d_call cdr3_nt cdr3_aa
TRBJ2-1 TRBV5-1 TRBD2 TGCGCCAGCAGCTTACGGGGACTAATGAATCATGAGCAGTTCTTC CASSLRGLMNHEQFF
TRBJ2-5 TRBV7-9 TRBD1 TGTGCCAGCAGCTCCGGACAGGACCAAGAGACCCAGTACTTC CASSSGQDQETQYF
TRBJ2-5 TRBV11-2 . TGTGCCAGCAGTCTAGCCCCGGGACTCAGGTACCAAGAGACCCAGTACTTC CASSLAPGLRYQETQYF
TRBJ2-1 TRBV5-6 TRBD1 TGTGCCAGCAGCGAGACCGGGACAGGGAACAATGAGCAGTTCTTC CASSETGTGNNEQFF
TRBJ2-3 TRBV9 TRBD2 TGTGCCAGCAGCGACCCTCTAGGCGGGGGTAGCACAGATACGCAGTATTTT CASSDPLGGGSTDTQYF
TRBJ2-1 TRBV9 TRBD1 TGTGCCAGCAGCGCAGACAGGGGAAGTGAGCAGTTCTTC CASSADRGSEQFF
TRBJ2-1 TRBV11-3 . TGTGCCAGCAGCTTAAAAAGCGGACTTTACAATGAGCAGTTCTTC CASSLKSGLYNEQFF
TRBJ2-3 TRBV29-1 . TGCAGCGCCGAGGGGACAACGGCTCCCACAGATACGCAGTATTTT CSAEGTTAPTDTQYF
TRBJ2-7 TRBV5-1 TRBD1 TGCGCCAGCAGCTACCAGGGGGCGACCTACGAGCAGTACTTC CASSYQGATYEQYF
TRBJ2-7 TRBV27 TRBD2 TGTGCCAGCAGTTTATTAACGGCTAGCGGGATGGGTGAGCAGTACTTC CASSLLTASGMGEQYF
TRBJ1-3 TRBV9 TRBD1 TGTGCCAGCAGCGATAGCAACAGGGGCCCATCTGGAAACACCATATATTTT CASSDSNRGPSGNTIYF